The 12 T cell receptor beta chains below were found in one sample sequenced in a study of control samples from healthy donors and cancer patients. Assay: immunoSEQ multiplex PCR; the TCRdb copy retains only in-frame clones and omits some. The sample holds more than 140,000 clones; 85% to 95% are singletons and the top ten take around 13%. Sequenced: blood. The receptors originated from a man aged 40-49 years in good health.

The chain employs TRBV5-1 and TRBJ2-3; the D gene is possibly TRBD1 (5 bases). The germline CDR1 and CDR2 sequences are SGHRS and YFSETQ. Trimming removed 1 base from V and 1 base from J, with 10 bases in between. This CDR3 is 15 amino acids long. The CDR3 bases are TGCGCCAGCAGCTTGAAGACAGAAGGCACAGATACGCAGTATTTT. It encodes CASSLKTEGTDTQYF.

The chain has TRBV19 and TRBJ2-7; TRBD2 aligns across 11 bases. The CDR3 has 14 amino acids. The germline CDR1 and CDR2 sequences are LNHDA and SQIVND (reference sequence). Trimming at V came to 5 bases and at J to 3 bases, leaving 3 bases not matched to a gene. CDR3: CASSLGLAGYEQYF. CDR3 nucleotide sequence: TGTGCCAGTAGTTTAGGACTAGCGGGCTACGAGCAGTACTTC.

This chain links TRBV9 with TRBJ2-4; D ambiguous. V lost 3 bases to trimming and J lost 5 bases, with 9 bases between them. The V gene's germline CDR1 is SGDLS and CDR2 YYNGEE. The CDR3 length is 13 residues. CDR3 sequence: CASSGESQNIQYF. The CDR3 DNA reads TGTGCCAGCAGCGGAGAGAGCCAAAACATTCAGTACTTC.

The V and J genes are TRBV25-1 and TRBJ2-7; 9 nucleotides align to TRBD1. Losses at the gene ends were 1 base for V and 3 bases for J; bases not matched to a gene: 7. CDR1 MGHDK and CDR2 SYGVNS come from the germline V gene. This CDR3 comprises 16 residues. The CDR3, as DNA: TGTGCCAGCAGTGAATTAAGGACAGGGGATTTCTACGAGCAGTACTTC. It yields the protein CASSELRTGDFYEQYF.

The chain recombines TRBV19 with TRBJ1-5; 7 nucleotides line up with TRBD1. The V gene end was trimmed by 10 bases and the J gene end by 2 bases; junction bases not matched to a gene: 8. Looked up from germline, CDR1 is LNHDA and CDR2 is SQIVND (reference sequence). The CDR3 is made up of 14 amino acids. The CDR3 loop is CATRGGLRNQPQHF. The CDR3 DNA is TGTGCCACCAGGGGGGGGCTCCGCAATCAGCCCCAGCATTTT.

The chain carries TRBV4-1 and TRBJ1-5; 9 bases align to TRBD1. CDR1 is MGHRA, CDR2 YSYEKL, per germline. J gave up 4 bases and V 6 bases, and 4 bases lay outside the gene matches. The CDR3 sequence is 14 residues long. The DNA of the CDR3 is TGCGCCAGCAGTCGGGACAGGGCAAATCAGCCCCAGCATTTT. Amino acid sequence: CASSRDRANQPQHF.

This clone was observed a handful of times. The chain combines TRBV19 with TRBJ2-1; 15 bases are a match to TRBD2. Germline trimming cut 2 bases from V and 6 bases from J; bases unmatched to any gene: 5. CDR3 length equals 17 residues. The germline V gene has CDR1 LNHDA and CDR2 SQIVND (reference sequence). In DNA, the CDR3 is TGTGCCAGTAGTATAAAGGGACTAGCGGGAGGTGGCAATGAGCAGTTCTTC. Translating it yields CASSIKGLAGGGNEQFF.

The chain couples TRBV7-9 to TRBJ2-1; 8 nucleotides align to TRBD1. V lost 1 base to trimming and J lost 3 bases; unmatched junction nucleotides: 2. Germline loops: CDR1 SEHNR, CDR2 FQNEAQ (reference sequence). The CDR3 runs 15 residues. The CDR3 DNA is TGTGCCAGCAGCTTAGAACAGGGGGTCTACAATGAGCAGTTCTTC. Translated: CASSLEQGVYNEQFF.

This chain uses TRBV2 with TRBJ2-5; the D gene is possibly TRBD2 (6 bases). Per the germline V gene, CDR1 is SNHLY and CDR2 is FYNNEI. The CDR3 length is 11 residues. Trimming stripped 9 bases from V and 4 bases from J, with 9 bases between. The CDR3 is CASFGRETQYF. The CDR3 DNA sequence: TGTGCCAGTTTCGGGAGAGAGACCCAGTACTTC.

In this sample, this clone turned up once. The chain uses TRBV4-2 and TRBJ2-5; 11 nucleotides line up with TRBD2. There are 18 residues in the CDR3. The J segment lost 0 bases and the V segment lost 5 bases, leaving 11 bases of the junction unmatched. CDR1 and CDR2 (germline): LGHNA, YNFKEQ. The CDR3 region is CASSEELAGGLYQETQYF. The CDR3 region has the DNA TGTGCCAGCAGCGAGGAGCTAGCGGGAGGATTGTACCAAGAGACCCAGTACTTC.

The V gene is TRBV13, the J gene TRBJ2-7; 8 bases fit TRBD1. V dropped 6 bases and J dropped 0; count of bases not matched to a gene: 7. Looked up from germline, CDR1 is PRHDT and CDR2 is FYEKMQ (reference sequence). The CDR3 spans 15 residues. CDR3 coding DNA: TGTGCCAGCAGGGATAGGGACAGGCCCTCCTACGAGCAGTACTTC. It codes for CASRDRDRPSYEQYF. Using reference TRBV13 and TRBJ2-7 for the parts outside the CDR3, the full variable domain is AAGVIQSPRHLIKEKRETATLKCYPIPRHDTVYWYQQGPGQDPQFLISFYEKMQSDKGSIPDRFSAQQFSDYHSELNMSSLELGDSALYFCASRDRDRPSYEQYFGPGTRLTVT.

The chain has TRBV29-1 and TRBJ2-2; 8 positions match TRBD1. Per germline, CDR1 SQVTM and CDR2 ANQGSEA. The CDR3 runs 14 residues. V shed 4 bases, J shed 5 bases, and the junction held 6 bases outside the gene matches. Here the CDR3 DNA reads TGCAGCGTTGGGGACAGGAGGTTAACCGGGGAGCTGTTTTTT. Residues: CSVGDRRLTGELFF.